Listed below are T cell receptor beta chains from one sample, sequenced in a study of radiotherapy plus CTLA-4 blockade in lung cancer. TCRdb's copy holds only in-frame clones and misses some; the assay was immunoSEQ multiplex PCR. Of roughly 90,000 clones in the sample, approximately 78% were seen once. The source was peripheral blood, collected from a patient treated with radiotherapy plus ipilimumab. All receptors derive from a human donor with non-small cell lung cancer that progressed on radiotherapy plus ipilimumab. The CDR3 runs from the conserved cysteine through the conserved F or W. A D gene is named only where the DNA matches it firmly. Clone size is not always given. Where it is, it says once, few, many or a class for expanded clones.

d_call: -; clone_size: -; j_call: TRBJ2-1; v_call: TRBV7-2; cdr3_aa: CASSLAGGEQFF; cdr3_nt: TGTGCCAGCAGCTTAGCGGGAGGTGAGCAGTTCTTC
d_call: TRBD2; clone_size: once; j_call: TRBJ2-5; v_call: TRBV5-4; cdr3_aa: CASSLSGGPQETQYF; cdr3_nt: TGTGCCAGCAGCTTATCGGGGGGTCCCCAAGAGACCCAGTACTTC
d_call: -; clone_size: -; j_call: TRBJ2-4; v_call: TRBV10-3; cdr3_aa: CAIRDDYIQYF; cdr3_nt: TGTGCCATCAGAGACGATTACATTCAGTACTTC
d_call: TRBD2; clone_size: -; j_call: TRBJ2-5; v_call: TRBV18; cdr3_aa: CASSPFITPSGEEETQYF; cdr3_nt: TGTGCCAGCTCACCATTCATTACGCCTAGCGGTGAAGAGGAGACCCAGTACTTC
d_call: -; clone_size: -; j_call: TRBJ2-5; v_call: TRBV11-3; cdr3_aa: CASSLSDKETQYF; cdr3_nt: TGTGCCAGCAGCTTATCAGACAAGGAGACCCAGTACTTC
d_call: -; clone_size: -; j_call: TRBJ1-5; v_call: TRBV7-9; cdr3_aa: CASSPVFSNQPQHF; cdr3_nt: TGTGCCAGCTCCCCCGTCTTTAGCAATCAGCCCCAGCATTTT
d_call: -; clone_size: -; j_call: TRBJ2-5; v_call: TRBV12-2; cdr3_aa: CASRLARGTGGPCKRQETQYF; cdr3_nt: TGTGCAAGTCGCTTAGCTCGGGGAACGGGAGGGCCTTGTAAGCGCCAAGAGACCCAGTACTTC
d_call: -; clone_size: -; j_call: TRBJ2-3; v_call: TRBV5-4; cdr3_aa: CASSFGRGADTQYF; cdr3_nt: TGTGCCAGCAGCTTTGGACGAGGGGCCGATACGCAGTATTTT
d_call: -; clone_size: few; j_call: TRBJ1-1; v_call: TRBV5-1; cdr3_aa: CASTEGTNTEAFF; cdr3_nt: TGCGCGAGCACGGAGGGGACGAACACTGAAGCTTTCTTT
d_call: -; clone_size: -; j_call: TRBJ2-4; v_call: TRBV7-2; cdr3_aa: CASSFGNIQYF; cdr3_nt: TGTGCCAGCAGCTTTGGGAACATTCAGTACTTC
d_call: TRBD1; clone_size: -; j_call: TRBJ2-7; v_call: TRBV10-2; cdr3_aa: CASSETGTGVSEQYF; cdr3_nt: TGCGCCAGCAGTGAAACCGGGACAGGGGTATCCGAGCAGTACTTC
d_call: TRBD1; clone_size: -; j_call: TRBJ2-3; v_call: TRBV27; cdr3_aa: CASSSGQGSDTQYF; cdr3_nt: TGTGCCAGCAGTTCGGGACAGGGCTCAGATACGCAGTATTTT
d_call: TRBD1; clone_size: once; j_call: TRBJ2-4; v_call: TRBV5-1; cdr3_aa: CASSPGGQGSWNIQYF; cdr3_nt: TGCGCCAGCAGCCCGGGGGGACAGGGATCTTGGAACATTCAGTACTTC
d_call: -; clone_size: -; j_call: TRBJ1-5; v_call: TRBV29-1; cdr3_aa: CSVASGAGSYQPQHF; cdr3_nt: TGCAGCGTTGCGAGCGGGGCAGGGTCCTATCAGCCCCAGCATTTT
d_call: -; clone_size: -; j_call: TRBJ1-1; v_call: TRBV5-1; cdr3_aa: CASSLGAGSTEAFF; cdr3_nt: TGCGCCAGCAGCTTGGGGGCGGGTTCGACTGAAGCTTTCTTT
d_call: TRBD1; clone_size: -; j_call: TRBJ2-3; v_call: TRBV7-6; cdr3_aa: CASSLAPPTGGSTDTQYF; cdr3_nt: TGTGCCAGCAGCTTAGCGCCCCCGACAGGGGGGAGCACAGATACGCAGTATTTT
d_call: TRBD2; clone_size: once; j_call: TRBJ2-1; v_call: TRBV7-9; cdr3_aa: CASSRNPGLAVYNEQFF; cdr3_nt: TGTGCCAGCAGTCGAAACCCGGGACTAGCAGTATACAATGAGCAGTTCTTC
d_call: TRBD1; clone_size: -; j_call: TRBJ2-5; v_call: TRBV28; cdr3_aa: CASSSPWGQWDQETQYF; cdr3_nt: TGTGCCAGCAGTTCCCCTTGGGGACAGTGGGACCAAGAGACCCAGTACTTC
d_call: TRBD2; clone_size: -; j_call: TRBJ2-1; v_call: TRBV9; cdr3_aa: CASGGPAGGMGNEQFF; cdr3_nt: TGTGCCAGCGGGGGGCCAGCGGGAGGGATGGGCAATGAGCAGTTCTTC
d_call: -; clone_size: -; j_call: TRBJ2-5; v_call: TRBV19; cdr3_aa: CASSMGLRLKQETQYF; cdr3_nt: TGTGCCAGTAGTATGGGGCTGAGGTTAAAACAAGAGACCCAGTACTTC
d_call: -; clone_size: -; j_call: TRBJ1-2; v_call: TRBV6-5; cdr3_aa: CVVGYGYTF; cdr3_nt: TGTGTTGTCGGCTATGGCTACACCTTC
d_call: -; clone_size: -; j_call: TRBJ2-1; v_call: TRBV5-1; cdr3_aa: CASSLDTYNEQFF; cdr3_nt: TGCGCCAGCAGCTTGGACACCTACAATGAGCAGTTCTTC
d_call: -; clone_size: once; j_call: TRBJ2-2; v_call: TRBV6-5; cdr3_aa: CASTTNTGELFF; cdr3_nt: TGTGCCAGCACCACGAACACCGGGGAGCTGTTTTTT
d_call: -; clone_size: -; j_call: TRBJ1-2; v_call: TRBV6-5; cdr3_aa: CASSLSSGSYGYTF; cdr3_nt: TGTGCCAGCAGTCTCTCGTCCGGATCCTATGGCTACACCTTC
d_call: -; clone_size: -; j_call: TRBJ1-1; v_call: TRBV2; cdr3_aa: CASSSTLQGYTEAFF; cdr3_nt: TGTGCCAGCAGTTCCACTCTACAGGGCTACACTGAAGCTTTCTTT